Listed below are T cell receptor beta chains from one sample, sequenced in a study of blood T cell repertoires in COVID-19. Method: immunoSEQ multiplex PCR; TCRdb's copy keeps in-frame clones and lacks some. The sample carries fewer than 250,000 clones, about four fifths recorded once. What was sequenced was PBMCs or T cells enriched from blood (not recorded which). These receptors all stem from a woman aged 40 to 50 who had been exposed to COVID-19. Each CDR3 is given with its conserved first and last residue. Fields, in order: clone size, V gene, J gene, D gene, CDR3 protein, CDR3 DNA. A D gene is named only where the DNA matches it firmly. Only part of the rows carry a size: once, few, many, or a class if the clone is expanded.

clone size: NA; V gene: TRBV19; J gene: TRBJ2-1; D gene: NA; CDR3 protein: CASTNSFASYNEQFF; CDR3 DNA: TGTGCCAGTACCAACTCATTTGCCTCCTACAATGAGCAGTTCTTC
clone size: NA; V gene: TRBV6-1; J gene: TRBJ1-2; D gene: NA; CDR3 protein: CASSESFVEGNYGYTF; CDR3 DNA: TGTGCCAGCAGTGAATCGTTCGTGGAGGGGAACTATGGCTACACCTTC
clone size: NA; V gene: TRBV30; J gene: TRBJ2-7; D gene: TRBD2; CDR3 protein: CAWSVGLAGGLQYF; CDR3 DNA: TGTGCCTGGAGTGTCGGGCTAGCGGGGGGGCTACAGTACTTC
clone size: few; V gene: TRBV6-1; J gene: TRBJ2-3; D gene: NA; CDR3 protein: CASSYRDITDTQYF; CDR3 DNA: TGTGCCAGCAGTTATAGGGACATAACAGATACGCAGTATTTT
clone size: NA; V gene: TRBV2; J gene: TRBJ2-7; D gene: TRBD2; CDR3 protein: CASSPKERGGYEQYF; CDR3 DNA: TGTGCCAGCAGTCCAAAGGAGCGGGGGGGCTACGAGCAGTACTTC
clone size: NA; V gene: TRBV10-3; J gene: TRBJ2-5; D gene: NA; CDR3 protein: CAISGTGARETQYF; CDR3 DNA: TGTGCCATCAGTGGCACTGGGGCGAGGGAGACCCAGTACTTC
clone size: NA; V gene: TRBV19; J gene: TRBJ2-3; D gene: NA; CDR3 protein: CASSRVGGSSTDTQYF; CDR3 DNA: TGTGCCAGTAGCAGGGTAGGCGGATCTAGCACAGATACGCAGTATTTT
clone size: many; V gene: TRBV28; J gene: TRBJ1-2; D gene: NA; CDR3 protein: CASSLTGSNYGYTF; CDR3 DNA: TGTGCCAGCAGTTTAACAGGGTCGAACTATGGCTACACCTTC
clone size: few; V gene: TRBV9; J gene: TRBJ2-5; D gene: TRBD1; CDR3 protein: CASSPTGGRWETQYF; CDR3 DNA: TGTGCCAGCAGCCCTACAGGGGGCAGGTGGGAGACCCAGTACTTC
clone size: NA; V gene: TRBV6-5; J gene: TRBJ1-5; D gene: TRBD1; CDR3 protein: CASSPGQGHNQPQHF; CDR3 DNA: TGTGCCAGCAGTCCGGGACAGGGGCACAATCAGCCCCAGCATTTT
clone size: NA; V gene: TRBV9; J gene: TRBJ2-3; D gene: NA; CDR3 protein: CASSLNSGSEADTQYF; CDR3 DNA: TGTGCCAGCAGCCTTAATAGCGGATCGGAGGCAGATACGCAGTATTTT
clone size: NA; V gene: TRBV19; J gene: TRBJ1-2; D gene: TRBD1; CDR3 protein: CASSPGDRGIIGYTF; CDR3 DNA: TGTGCCAGTAGTCCGGGGGACAGGGGTATAATTGGCTACACCTTC
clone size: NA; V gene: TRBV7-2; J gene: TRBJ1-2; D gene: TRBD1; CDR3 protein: CASSTRTGRTPGGYTF; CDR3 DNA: TGTGCCAGCAGCACGCGGACAGGGCGGACACCGGGGGGCTACACCTTC
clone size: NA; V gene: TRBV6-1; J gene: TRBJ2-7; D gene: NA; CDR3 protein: CASSERGFSYEQYF; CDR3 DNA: TGTGCCAGCAGTGAACGGGGGTTTTCCTACGAGCAGTACTTC
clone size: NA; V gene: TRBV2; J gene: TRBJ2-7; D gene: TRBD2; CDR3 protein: CASTQGLAGYEQYF; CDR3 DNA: TGTGCCAGCACGCAGGGGCTAGCGGGTTACGAGCAGTACTTC
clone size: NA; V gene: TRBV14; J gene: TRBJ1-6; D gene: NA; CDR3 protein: CASSLESGGSPLHF; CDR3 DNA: TGTGCCAGCAGCCTCGAGTCCGGCGGATCACCCCTCCACTTT
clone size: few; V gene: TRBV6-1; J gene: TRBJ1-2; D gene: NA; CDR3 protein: CASSEKVPGGYGYTF; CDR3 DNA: TGTGCCAGCAGTGAAAAGGTGCCGGGGGGCTATGGCTACACCTTC
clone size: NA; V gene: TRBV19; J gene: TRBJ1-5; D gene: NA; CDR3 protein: CASSLRVGLSNQPQHF; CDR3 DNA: TGTGCCAGTAGTCTCCGGGTCGGCCTTAGCAATCAGCCCCAGCATTTT
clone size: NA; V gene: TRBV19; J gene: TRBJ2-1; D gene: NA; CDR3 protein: CASRRTPRAGHEQFF; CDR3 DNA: TGTGCCAGTAGACGAACCCCCAGAGCAGGGCATGAGCAGTTCTTC
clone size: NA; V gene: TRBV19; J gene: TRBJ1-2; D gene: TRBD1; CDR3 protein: CASSIAGTGPHGYTF; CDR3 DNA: TGTGCCAGTAGTATAGCCGGGACAGGCCCTCACGGCTACACCTTC
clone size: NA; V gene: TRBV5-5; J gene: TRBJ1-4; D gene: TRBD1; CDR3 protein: CASSPAVRDSYTVEKLFF; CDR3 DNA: TGTGCCAGCAGCCCGGCGGTCCGGGACAGTTATACCGTTGAAAAACTGTTTTTT
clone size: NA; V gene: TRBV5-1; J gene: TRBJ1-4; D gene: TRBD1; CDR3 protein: CASSLARTGAREKLFF; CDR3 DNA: TGCGCCAGCAGCTTGGCACGCACAGGGGCTAGGGAAAAACTGTTTTTT
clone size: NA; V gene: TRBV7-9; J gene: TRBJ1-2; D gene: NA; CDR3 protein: CASSSDRASNYGYTF; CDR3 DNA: TGTGCCAGCAGCTCGGACAGAGCAAGTAACTATGGCTACACCTTC